This T cell receptor beta chain stems from a study of OX40 agonist ivuxolimab in advanced cancers. Study-level information: The patients received ivuxolimab by intravenous route every 2 weeks at 0.01 to 10 mg/kg. Dose-escalation patients' cancers were hepatocellular carcinoma, melanoma, renal cell or head and neck cancer. Three patients responded partially, comprising one with hepatocellular carcinoma and two with cutaneous melanoma.

The method was immunoSEQ multiplex PCR; TCRdb's version includes in-frame clones alone and lacks a portion of them. Counted here are under 100,000 clones, 85% occurring once; the ten biggest clones make up 2% to 2.5%. Trimming removed 2 bases at V and 5 bases at J, with 19 bases between. The CDR3 is made up of 17 amino acids. The germline CDR1 and CDR2 sequences are MDHEN and SYDVKM. V and J are TRBV28 and TRBJ2-1; unclear D gene. The specimen comprised CD4+ or CD8+ T cells sorted from blood, sampled in a trial of the OX40 agonist ivuxolimab. This TCR came from an adult with an advanced solid tumor such as melanoma, head and neck, liver or kidney cancer. CDR3 DNA sequence: TGTGCCAGCAGTTTAAGCAGCACCTCGCGGCAAAACAATGAGCAGTTCTTC. It is translated as CASSLSSTSRQNNEQFF.